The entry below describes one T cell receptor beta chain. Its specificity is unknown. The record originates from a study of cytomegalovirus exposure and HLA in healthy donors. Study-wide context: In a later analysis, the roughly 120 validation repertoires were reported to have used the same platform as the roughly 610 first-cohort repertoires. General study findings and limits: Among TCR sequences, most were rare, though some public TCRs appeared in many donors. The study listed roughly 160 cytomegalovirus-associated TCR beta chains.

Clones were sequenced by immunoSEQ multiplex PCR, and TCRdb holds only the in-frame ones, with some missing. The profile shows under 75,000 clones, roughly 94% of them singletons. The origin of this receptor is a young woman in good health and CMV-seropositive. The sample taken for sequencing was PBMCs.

In nucleotides, the CDR3 is TGTGCCAGCAGTTACGCGGCCCGCACAGATACGCAGTATTTT. This translates into CASSYAARTDTQYF. V and J are TRBV6-5 and TRBJ2-3, with D unresolved. CDR1 is MNHEY and CDR2 is SVGAGI in the germline V gene. The CDR3 consists of 14 residues. The V end was cut by 2 bases, the J end by 1 base, with 7 bases between.